This T cell receptor (beta chain) was sequenced during a study of cytomegalovirus exposure and HLA in healthy donors. The PCR ran on 60 Vbeta and 13 Jbeta primers. Clones were sequenced by immunoSEQ multiplex PCR, and TCRdb holds only the in-frame ones, with some missing. The table lists about 90,000 clones, around 71% of them singletons, with under 2.5% in the top ten. This clone occurred a few times. The antigen is unknown. Unmatched junction bases numbered 11, after V lost 5 bases and J lost 0 bases. The CDR3 spans 17 residues. Germline CDR1 SGHVS, CDR2 FQNEAQ. Study findings and constraints: Later analysis showed most CMV-associated TCR beta chains appearing HLA-restricted.

The receptor's source is a man under 40 in good health and CMV-seronegative. Sequencing used PBMCs. This chain links TRBV7-8 with TRBJ2-7, with 9 positions matching TRBD2. The CDR3 spells CASSRRIGLAFSYEQYF. The CDR3 DNA reads TGTGCCAGCAGCCGAAGGATCGGACTAGCGTTCTCCTACGAGCAGTACTTC.